This T cell receptor beta chain was sequenced in a study of CD8 T cells in Susac syndrome. The RNA, roughly 0.5 to 1 ug, was put through reverse transcription using random hexamers. An immunoSEQ multiplex PCR generated amplified TCR beta CDR3 products spanning 54 Vbeta and 13 Jbeta. TCRdb fed the immunoSEQ multiplex PCR reads into MiXCR, producing one record per CDR3 protein. The sample has approximately 300,000 distinct CDR3 sequences; around 85% are singletons. Germline CDR1 is SGDLS and CDR2 is YYNGEE. Trimming left V 3 bases short and J 9 bases short, with 16 bases between. The CDR3 totals 14 residues.

The sequence was collected from a human donor with multiple sclerosis. The rearrangement joins TRBV9 to TRBJ2-1; D may be TRBD1 or TRBD2 (5 bases each). The sample consisted of CD8+ T cells from PBMCs. DNA for the CDR3: TGTGCCAGCAGCGGAAGGCGAGGGGAAGGTGAGCAGTTCTTC. Translated: CASSGRRGEGEQFF.